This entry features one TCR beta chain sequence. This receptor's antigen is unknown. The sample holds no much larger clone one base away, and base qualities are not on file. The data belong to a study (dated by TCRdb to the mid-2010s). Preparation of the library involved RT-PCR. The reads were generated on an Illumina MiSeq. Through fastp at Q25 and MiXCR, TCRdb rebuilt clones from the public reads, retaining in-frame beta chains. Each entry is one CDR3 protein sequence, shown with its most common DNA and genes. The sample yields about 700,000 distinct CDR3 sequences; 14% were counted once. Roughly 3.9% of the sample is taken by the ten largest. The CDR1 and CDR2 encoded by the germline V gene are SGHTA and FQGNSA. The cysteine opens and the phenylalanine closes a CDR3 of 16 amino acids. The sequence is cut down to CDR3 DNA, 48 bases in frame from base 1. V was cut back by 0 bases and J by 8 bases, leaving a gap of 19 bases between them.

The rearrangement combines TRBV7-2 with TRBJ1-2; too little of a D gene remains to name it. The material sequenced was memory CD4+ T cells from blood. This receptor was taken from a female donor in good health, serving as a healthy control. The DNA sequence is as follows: TGTGCCAGCAGCTTAGCGGCCCGAGTCAGCTTCGAAGGCTACACCTTC. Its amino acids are CASSLAARVSFEGYTF.